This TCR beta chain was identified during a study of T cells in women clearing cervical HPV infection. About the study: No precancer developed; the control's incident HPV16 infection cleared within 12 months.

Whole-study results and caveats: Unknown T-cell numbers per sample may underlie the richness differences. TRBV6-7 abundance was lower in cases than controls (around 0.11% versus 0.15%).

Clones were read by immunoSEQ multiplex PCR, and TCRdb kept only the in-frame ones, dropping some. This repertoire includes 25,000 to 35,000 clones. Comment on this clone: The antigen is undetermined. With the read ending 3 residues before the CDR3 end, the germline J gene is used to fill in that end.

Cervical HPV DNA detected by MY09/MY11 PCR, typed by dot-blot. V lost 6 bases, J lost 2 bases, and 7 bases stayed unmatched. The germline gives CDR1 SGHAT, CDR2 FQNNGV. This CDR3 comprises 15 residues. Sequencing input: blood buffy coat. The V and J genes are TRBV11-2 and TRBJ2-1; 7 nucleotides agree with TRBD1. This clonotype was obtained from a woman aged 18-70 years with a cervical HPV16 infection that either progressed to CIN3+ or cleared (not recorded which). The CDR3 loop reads CASRSRDSPYNEQFF. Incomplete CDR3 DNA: TGTGCCAGCAGATCCCGGGACAGCCCCTACAATGAG. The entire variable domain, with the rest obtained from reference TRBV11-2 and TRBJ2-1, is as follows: EAGVAQSPRYKIIEKRQSVAFWCNPISGHATLYWYQQILGQGPKLLIQFQNNGVVDDSQLPKDRFSAERLKGVDSTLKIQPAKLEDSAVYLCASRSRDSPYNEQFFGPGTRLTVL.